Described below is a single TCR beta chain sequence and its context. This clonotype occurred a few times. It lacks a known antigen. Per-base qualities were not stored, and no clone one base away is much larger. The data are from a study of response to subunit inactivated influenza vaccine (dated by TCRdb to the late 2010s). Background on the whole study: The study used deep quantitative T cell receptor repertoire profiling to track responses to a trivalent subunit inactivated influenza vaccine. What the authors observed across the whole study: According to the authors, only a limited number of new T cells may be recruited by each seasonal influenza vaccination.

The library came from RT-PCR. Sequencing instrument: Illumina HiSeq 2500. TCRdb reran the public reads through fastp at Q25 and MiXCR, keeping productive beta chains. Each CDR3 protein appears once, grouped with its most common genes and DNA. The sample table shows about 540,000 distinct CDR3 sequences, and around 25% are seen once. The top ten clonotypes cover 2.8% of the sample. The germline V gene sets CDR1 to SGHTA and CDR2 to FQGNSA. The cysteine opens and the phenylalanine closes a CDR3 of 14 amino acids. CDR3 DNA only is kept here, 42 bases in frame from base 1. Trimming costs V 2 bases and J 2 bases, and their ends lie 10 bases apart. These data also formed part of another study, on T cells expressing NK-cell markers. The second paper states: TCR beta cDNA libraries were made by 5'RACE template switching that added a universal primer site and unique molecular identifiers. TCR beta-chain repertoires were profiled in sorted CD3+CD56+NKG2C+, CD3+CD56+NKG2C- and CD3+CD56-NKG2C+ T-cell subsets from several donors. Among the eight sequenced donors, only one was HCMV-seronegative, while the other seven were HCMV-seropositive. In several experiments an anti-gammadeltaTCR antibody was added to restrict sorting to alphabetaTCR-expressing T cells. In over 5 donors, the dominant CD3+CD56+NKG2C+ clonotypes were among the top 10 CD8+ clonotypes and accounted for roughly 1.0-7.0% of CD8+ T cells. Those dominant clonotypes were again the most abundant among CD3+CD56-NKG2C+ cells in a handful of donors, at roughly 25-60.1%. It remained unclear whether the expanded NKG2C-expressing T cell clones were specific for HCMV antigens. All eight donors whose samples were sequenced were randomly selected healthy volunteers, three of them men and five women. To determine HCMV serostatus, a commercial ELISA kit was used to detect HCMV-specific IgG in serum. Ficoll density gradient centrifugation was used to isolate peripheral blood mononuclear cells from blood. Magnetic immunoseparation with Miltenyi isolation kits was used to isolate CD4+ and CD8+ T cells from PBMC. cDNA synthesis was primed from the TCR beta constant segment and was followed by two successive PCR amplification steps. Illumina HiSeq 2000/2500, MiSeq or NextSeq was used to sequence libraries as 2 x 150 bp reads. Reads were demultiplexed and grouped by UMI with MIGEC, and clonotypes were assembled and quantified with MiTCR. To exclude erroneous sequences, any TCR cDNA sequence not supported by at least two reads was discarded. The tcR package was used for downstream repertoire analysis, and clonotypes were matched across fractions by CDR3 nucleotide sequence plus V segment. VDJmatch was used to annotate antigen specificity against VDJdb, with one amino acid substitution in CDR3 allowed.

Sequencing was performed on CD4+ T cells sorted from PBMCs, taken approximately 12 days after vaccination. This chain is built from TRBV7-2 and TRBJ2-7, with the D assignment possibly TRBD1 or TRBD2, given 5 matching bases for each. The sequence was collected from a man aged 45-60 years who received an inactivated influenza vaccine. Donor details come from another sample of the same person, matched by shared clones. Here is the DNA: TGTGCCAGCAGCTTAAAACCGGGACCCTACGAGCAGTACTTC. The translation is CASSLKPGPYEQYF.